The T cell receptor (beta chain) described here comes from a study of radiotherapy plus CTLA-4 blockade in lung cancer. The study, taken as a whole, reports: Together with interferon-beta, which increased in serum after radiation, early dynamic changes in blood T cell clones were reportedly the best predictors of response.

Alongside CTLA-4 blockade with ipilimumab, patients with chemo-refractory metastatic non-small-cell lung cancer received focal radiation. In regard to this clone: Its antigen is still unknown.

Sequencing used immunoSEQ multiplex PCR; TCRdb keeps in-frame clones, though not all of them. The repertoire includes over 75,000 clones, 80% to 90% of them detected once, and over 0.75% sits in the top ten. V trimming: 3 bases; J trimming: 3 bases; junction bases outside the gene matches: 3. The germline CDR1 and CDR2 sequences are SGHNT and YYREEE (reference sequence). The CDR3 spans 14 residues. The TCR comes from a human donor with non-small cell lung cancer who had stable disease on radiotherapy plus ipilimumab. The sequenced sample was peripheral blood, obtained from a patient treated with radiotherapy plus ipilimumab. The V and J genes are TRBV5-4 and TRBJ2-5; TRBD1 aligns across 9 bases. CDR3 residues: CASSSGDREETQYF. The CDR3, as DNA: TGTGCCAGCAGCTCAGGGGACAGGGAAGAGACCCAGTACTTC.